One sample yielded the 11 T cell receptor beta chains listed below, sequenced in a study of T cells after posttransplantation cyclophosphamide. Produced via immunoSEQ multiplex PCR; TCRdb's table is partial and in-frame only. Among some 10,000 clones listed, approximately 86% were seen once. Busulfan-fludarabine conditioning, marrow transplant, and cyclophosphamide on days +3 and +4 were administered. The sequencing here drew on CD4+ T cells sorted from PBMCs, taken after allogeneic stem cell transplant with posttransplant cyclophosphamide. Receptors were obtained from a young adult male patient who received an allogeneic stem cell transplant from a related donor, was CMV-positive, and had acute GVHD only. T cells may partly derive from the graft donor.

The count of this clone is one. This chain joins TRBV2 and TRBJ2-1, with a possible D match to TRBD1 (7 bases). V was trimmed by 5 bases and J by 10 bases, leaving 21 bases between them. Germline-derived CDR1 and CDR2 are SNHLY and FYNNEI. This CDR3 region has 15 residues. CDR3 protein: CASSSLPGGPMEQFF. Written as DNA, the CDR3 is TGTGCCAGCAGTTCCCTTCCAGGGGGGCCTATGGAGCAGTTCTTC.

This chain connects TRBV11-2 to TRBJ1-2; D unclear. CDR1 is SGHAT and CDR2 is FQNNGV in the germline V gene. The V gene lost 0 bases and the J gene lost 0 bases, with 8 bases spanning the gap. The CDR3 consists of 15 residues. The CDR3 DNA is TGTGCCAGCAGCTTAGATCGGTTAGCTAACTATGGCTACACCTTC. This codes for CASSLDRLANYGYTF.

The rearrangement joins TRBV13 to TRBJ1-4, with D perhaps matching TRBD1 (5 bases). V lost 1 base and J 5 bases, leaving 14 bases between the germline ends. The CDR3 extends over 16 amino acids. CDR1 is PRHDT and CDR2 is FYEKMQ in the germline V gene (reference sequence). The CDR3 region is CASSLDRGGANEKLFF. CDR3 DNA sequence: TGTGCCAGCAGCTTAGACCGGGGAGGGGCGAATGAAAAACTGTTTTTT.

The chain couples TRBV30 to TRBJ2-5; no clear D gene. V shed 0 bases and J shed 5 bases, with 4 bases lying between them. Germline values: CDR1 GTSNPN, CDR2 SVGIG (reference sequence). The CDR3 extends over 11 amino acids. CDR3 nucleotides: TGTGCCTGGAGTGTATCGGAGACCCAGTACTTC. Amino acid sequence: CAWSVSETQYF.

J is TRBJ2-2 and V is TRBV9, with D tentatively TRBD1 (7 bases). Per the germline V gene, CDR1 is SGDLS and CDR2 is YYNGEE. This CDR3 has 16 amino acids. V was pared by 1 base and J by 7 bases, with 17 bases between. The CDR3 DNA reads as TGTGCCAGCAGCGTACAGGGGGGCGAGATTGGCGGGGAGCTGTTTTTT. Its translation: CASSVQGGEIGGELFF.

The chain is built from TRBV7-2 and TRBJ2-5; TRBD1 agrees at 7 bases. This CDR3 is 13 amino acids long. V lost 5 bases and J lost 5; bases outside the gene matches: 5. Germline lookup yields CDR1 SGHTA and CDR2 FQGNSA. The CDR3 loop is CASSPRRGETQYF. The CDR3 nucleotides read TGTGCCAGCAGCCCCCGCAGGGGGGAGACCCAGTACTTC.

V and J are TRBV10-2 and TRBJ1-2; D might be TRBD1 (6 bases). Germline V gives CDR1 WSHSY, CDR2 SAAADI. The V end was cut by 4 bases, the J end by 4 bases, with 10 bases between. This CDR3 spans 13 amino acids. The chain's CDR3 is CASSVQTGYGYTF. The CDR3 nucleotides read TGCGCCAGCAGTGTTCAGACAGGCTATGGCTACACCTTC.

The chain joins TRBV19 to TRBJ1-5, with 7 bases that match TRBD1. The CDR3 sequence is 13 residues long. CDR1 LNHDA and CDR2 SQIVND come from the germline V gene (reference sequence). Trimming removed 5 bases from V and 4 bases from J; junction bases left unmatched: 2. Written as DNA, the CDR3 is TGTGCCAGTAGTGTACAGGGGAATCAGCCCCAGCATTTT. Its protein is CASSVQGNQPQHF.

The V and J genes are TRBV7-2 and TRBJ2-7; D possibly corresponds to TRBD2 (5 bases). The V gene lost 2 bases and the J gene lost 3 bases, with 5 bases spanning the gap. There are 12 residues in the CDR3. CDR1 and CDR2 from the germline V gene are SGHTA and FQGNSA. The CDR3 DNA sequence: TGTGCCAGCAGCTTAACTAGCTACGAGCAGTACTTC. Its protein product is CASSLTSYEQYF.

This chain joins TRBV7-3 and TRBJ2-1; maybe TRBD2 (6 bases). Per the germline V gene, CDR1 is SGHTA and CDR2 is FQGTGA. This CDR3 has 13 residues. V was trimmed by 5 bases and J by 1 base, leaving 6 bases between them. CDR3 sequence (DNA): TGTGCCAGCAGCGGGGGGTCCTACAATGAGCAGTTCTTC. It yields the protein CASSGGSYNEQFF.

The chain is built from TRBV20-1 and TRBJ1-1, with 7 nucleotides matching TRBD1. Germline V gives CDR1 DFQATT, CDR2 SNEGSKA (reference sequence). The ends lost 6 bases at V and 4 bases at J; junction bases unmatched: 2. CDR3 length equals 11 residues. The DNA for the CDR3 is TGCAGTGCCGACAGGGTCACTGAAGCTTTCTTT. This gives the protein CSADRVTEAFF.